This T cell receptor (beta chain) emerged from a study of shared T cell receptors in the human thymus. This clone was counted once. Clones were sequenced by immunoSEQ multiplex PCR, and TCRdb holds only the in-frame ones, with some missing. The top ten hold 0.013% of the sample, which has hundreds of thousands of clones, around three quarters seen once. The sample was also linked to a second study, of human thymus T cells. That source adds: Those donating were healthy Finnish infants in corrective surgery for congenital heart defects. Resections from corrective heart surgery supplied the thymus tissue. There appeared to be biased usage of V and J genes in thymic and blood repertoires. Unrelated individuals reportedly shared highly overlapping thymic TCR repertoires.

Sequenced: thymocytes. This TCR was sampled from a boy in the first two years of life with a congenital heart defect.

This CDR3 reads CASSQGLAGEFTGELFF. In DNA form, the CDR3 reads TGCGCCAGCAGCCAAGGACTAGCGGGAGAGTTCACCGGGGAGCTGTTTTTT. This sequence joins TRBV4-3 and TRBJ2-2, with 12 bases identical to TRBD2. The CDR3 is 17 residues long. V shed 1 base and J 4 bases; nucleotides not matched to a gene: 4. Germline V gene data show CDR1 as LGHNA and CDR2 as YSLEER.